This note documents a single T cell receptor beta chain sequence. As yet, its antigen is unknown. The sample, around 10 milliliters of peripheral blood, was drawn from each donor. For the second PCR, which ran for about 7 to 11 cycles, a sample-barcoded 5' primer and a J-beta primer mix were used. A template-switch adaptor containing 12 random nucleotides labeled each cDNA molecule. In TCRdb, the 5' RACE reads were re-called with MiXCR into one record per CDR3 protein. The repertoire includes approximately 800,000 distinct CDR3 sequences, roughly 64% of them detected once, and roughly 22% sits in the top ten. These data originate in a study of blood T cells in healthy people across ages. Study-wide findings and caveats: With age, beta diversity per million T cells declined roughly linearly, significantly by approximately 40. Higher diversity and more naive CD4+ cells were features of long-lived donors, compared to aged donors.

The trim removed 1 base at V and 1 base at J, leaving 11 bases unmatched. Germline CDR1 reads MNHNS; CDR2 reads SASEGT. The length of the CDR3 is 18 residues. Source material: blood. This receptor was obtained from a man aged 25-40 years in good health. V gene TRBV6-1 combines with J gene TRBJ2-5; 8 nucleotides align to TRBD2. Written as DNA, the CDR3 is TGTGCCAGCAGTGAAGGAATTAGCGGGGTGCCCTTCCAAGAGACCCAGTACTTC. Residues: CASSEGISGVPFQETQYF.